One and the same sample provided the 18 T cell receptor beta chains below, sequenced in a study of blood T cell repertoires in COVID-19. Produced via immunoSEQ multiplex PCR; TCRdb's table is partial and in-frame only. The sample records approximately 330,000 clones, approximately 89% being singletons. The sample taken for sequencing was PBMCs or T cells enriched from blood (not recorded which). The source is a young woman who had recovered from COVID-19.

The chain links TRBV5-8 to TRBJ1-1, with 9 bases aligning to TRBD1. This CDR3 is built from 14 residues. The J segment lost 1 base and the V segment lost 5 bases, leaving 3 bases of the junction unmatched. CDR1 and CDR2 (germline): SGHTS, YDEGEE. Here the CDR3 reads CASSSGQGNTEAFF. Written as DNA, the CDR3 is TGTGCCAGCAGTTCGGGACAGGGGAACACTGAAGCTTTCTTT.

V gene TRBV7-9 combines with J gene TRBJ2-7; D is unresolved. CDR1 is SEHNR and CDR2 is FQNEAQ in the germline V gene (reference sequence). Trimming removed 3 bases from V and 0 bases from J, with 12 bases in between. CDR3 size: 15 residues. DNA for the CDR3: TGTGCCAGCAGCTTTAACCCCCTGAGCTCCTACGAGCAGTACTTC. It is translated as CASSFNPLSSYEQYF.

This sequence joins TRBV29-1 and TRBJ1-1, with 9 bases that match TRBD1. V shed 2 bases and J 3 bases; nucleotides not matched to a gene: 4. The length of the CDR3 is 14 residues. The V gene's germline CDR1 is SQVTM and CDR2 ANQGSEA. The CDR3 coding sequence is TGCAGCGTTGAAAGACAGGGGGGAGACACTGAAGCTTTCTTT. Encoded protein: CSVERQGGDTEAFF.

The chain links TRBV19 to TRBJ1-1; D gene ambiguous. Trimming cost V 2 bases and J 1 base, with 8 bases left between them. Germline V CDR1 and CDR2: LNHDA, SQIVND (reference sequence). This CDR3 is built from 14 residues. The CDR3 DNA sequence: TGTGCCAGTAGTATAACCCCAGGGAACACTGAAGCTTTCTTT. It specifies CASSITPGNTEAFF.

CDR3 protein: CASSFSRGKAKNIQYF. CDR3 sequence (DNA): TGTGCCAGCAGTTTTAGCAGGGGAAAAGCCAAAAACATTCAGTACTTC. The V and J genes are TRBV28 and TRBJ2-4; TRBD1 is a possible D gene (6 bases). V was pared by 3 bases and J by 0 bases, with 12 bases between. The CDR3 has 16 residues. Germline CDR1 reads MDHEN; CDR2 reads SYDVKM.

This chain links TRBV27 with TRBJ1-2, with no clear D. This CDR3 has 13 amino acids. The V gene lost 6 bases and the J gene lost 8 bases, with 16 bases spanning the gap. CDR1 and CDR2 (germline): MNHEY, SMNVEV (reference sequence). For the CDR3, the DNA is TGTGCCAGCAGCTTTACGGGTGGAGTAGGCTACACCTTC. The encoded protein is CASSFTGGVGYTF.

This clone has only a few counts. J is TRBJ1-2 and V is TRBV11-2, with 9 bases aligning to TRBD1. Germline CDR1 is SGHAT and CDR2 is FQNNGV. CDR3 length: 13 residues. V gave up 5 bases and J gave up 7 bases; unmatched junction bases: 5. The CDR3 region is CASSEDRGGGYTF. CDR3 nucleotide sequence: TGTGCCAGCAGCGAGGACAGGGGCGGTGGCTACACCTTC.

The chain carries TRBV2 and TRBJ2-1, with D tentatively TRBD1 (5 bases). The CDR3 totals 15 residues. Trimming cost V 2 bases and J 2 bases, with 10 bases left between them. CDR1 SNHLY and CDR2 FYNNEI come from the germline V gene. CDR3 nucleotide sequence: TGTGCCAGCAGTGAACAAGCAGGGACCTACAATGAGCAGTTCTTC. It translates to CASSEQAGTYNEQFF. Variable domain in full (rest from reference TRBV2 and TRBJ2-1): EPEVTQTPSHQVTQMGQEVILRCVPISNHLYFYWYRQILGQKVEFLVSFYNNEISEKSEIFDDQFSVERPDGSNFTLKIRSTKLEDSAMYFCASSEQAGTYNEQFFGPGTRLTVL.

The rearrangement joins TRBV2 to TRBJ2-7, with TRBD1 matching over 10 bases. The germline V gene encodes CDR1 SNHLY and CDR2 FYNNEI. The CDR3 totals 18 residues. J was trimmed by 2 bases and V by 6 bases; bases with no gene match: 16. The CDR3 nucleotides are TGTGCCAGCAGCGTTAGACCCCTGGGACAGGGGATCGCCTACGAGCAGTACTTC. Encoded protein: CASSVRPLGQGIAYEQYF.

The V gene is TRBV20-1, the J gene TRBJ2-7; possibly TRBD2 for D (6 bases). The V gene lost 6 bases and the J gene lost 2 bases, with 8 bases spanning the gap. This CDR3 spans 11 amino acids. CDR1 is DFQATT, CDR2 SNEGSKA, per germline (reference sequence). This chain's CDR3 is CSAGLTYEQYF. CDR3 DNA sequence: TGCAGTGCCGGACTAACCTACGAGCAGTACTTC.

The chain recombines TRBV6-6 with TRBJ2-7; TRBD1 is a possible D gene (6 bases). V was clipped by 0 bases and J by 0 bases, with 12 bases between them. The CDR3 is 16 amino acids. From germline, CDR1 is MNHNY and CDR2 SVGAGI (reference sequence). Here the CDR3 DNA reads TGTGCCAGCAGTTACTCGGACAGCCGCCCCTCCTACGAGCAGTACTTC. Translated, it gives CASSYSDSRPSYEQYF.

CDR3 DNA sequence: TGCGCCAGCAGCTTGGACAGGCCGATTTCAAAAGCTTTCTTT. This codes for CASSLDRPISKAFF. The chain carries TRBV5-1 and TRBJ1-1; D perhaps matches TRBD1 (5 bases). The CDR3 is made up of 14 amino acids. CDR1 and CDR2 from the germline V gene are SGHRS and YFSETQ. The V gene lost 0 bases and the J gene lost 9 bases, with 15 bases spanning the gap.

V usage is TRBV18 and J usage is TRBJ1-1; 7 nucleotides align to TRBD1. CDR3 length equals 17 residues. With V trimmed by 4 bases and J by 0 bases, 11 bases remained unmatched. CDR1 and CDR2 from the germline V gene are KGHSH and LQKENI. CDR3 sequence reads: CASSRYTGTAMNTEAFF. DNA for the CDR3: TGTGCCAGCTCACGTTACACCGGGACAGCTATGAACACTGAAGCTTTCTTT. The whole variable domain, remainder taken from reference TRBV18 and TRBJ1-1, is NAGVMQNPRHLVRRRGQEARLRCSPMKGHSHVYWYRQLPEEGLKFMVYLQKENIIDESGMPKERFSAEFPKEGPSILRIQQVVRGDSAAYFCASSRYTGTAMNTEAFFGQGTRLTVV.

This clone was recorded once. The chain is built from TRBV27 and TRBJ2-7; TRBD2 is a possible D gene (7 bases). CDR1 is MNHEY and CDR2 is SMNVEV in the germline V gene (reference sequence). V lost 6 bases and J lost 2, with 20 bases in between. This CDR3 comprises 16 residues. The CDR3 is CASSPLLGGATYEQYF. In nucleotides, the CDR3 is TGTGCCAGCAGCCCCCTACTAGGGGGGGCAACCTACGAGCAGTACTTC.

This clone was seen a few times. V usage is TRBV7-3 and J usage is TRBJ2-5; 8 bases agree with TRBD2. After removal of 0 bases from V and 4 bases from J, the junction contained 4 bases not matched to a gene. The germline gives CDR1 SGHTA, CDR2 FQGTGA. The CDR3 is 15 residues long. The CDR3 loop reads CASSLTSGIGETQYF. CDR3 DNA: TGTGCCAGCAGCTTAACTAGCGGGATAGGAGAGACCCAGTACTTC.

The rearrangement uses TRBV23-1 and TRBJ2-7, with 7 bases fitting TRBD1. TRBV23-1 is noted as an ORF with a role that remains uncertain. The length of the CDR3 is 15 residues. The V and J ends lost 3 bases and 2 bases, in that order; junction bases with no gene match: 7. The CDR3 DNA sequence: TGCGCCAGCAGTCATGGTAACAGGGGAACCTACGAGCAGTACTTC. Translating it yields CASSHGNRGTYEQYF.

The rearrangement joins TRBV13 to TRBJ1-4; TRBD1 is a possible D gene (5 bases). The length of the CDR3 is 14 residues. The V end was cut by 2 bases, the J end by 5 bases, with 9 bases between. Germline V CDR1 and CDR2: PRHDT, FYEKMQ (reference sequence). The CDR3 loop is CASSLMGGNEKLFF. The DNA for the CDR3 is TGTGCCAGCAGCTTAATGGGGGGGAATGAAAAACTGTTTTTT.

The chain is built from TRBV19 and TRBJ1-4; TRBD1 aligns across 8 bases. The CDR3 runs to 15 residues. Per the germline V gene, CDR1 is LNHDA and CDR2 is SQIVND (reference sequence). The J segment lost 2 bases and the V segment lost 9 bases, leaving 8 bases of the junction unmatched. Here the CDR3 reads CASSYRQGTNEKLFF. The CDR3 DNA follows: TGTGCCAGCAGCTATCGACAGGGGACTAATGAAAAACTGTTTTTT.